A single sample gave rise to the 14 T cell receptor beta chains below, sequenced in a study of blood T cells in healthy people across ages. The use of a sample-barcoded 5' primer and a J-beta primer mix characterized a second PCR of about 7 to 12 cycles. TCRdb re-analysed the 5' RACE reads in MiXCR, keeping a single row per CDR3 protein. The table includes some 1.7 million distinct CDR3 sequences, roughly 30% detected once. The sequenced sample was blood. The receptor source for this set is a woman aged 30 to 39 in good health.

This clonotype occurred a few times. This chain joins TRBV20-1 and TRBJ2-5, with D possibly TRBD1 on 6 matching bases. CDR3 length equals 14 residues. Trimming left V 6 bases short and J 5 bases short, with 19 bases between. CDR1 is DFQATT and CDR2 is SNEGSKA in the germline V gene (reference sequence). DNA for the CDR3: TGCAGTGCCGACCCGGGACAAGGACCCGAGACCCAGTACTTC. Amino acids: CSADPGQGPETQYF.

The table lists this clonotype with a few counts. The chain combines TRBV7-6 with TRBJ2-7, with 8 positions matching TRBD1. The CDR3 loop spans 16 amino acids. Germline-derived CDR1 and CDR2 are SGHVS and FNYEAQ. V dropped 1 base and J dropped 6; count of bases not matched to a gene: 11. In nucleotides, the CDR3 is TGTGCCAGCAGCTTAGAAGTCTTCAGGGGGCGCGTCGAGCAGTACTTC. This translates into CASSLEVFRGRVEQYF.

The table lists this clonotype with a few counts. This chain joins TRBV20-1 and TRBJ1-4, with a tentative D call TRBD1 (5 bases). This CDR3 spans 14 amino acids. The V and J ends lost 6 bases and 8 bases respectively, with 19 bases between them. The germline gives CDR1 DFQATT, CDR2 SNEGSKA (reference sequence). This CDR3 reads CSAIRDPEEEKLFF. CDR3 DNA sequence: TGCAGTGCCATACGGGACCCGGAGGAAGAAAAACTGTTTTTT.

The V call is TRBV10-3, the J call TRBJ2-5, with D perhaps matching TRBD2 (6 bases). The V and J ends lost 4 bases and 1 base respectively, with 7 bases between them. The CDR3 is 13 amino acids. Per germline, CDR1 ENHRY and CDR2 SYGVKD. The CDR3 bases are TGTGCCATCAGTGGCGGGACCCAAGAGACCCAGTACTTC. It translates to CAISGGTQETQYF.

The rearrangement links TRBV7-2 to TRBJ2-3; D is ambiguous. Germline assignment: CDR1 SGHTA and CDR2 FQGNSA. The ends were cut back, 1 base at V and 0 bases at J, with 11 bases in the middle. CDR3 length: 16 amino acids. CDR3 DNA: TGTGCCAGCAGCTTAGATGAAGGGCCCAGCACAGATACGCAGTATTTT. Residues: CASSLDEGPSTDTQYF.

Concerning this clonotype itself: This may be a read error: a much more frequent sequence differs by one nucleotide. The genes are TRBV6-6 and TRBJ2-5; TRBD1 is a possible D gene (6 bases). Germline values: CDR1 MNHNY, CDR2 SVGAGI (reference sequence). The CDR3 totals 15 residues. V gave up 0 bases and J gave up 4 bases, with 12 bases separating them. The CDR3 region has the DNA TGTGCCAGCAGTTACTCGATTACCAGGGGAGAGACCCAGTACTTC. It specifies CASSYSITRGETQYF.

This clonotype was counted only a few times. The chain couples TRBV11-2 to TRBJ1-2; 10 bases are shared with TRBD1. Germline CDR1 SGHAT, CDR2 FQNNGV. With 3 bases clipped from V and 6 bases from J, the junction kept 4 bases outside the gene matches. The length of the CDR3 is 14 residues. The CDR3 region has the DNA TGTGCCAGCAGCTTCGGGACAGGGGAACATGGCTACACCTTC. It yields the protein CASSFGTGEHGYTF.

This clonotype showed up many times. V and J are TRBV5-1 and TRBJ2-1; D is perhaps TRBD1 (6 bases). V was clipped by 3 bases and J by 6 bases, with 13 bases between them. CDR3 length: 14 residues. CDR1 is SGHRS and CDR2 is YFSETQ in the germline V gene. CDR3 amino acids: CASSSIGRGNEQFF. The CDR3 nucleotides are TGCGCCAGCAGCTCTATAGGCAGGGGCAATGAGCAGTTCTTC.

V usage is TRBV12-3 or TRBV12-4 and J usage is TRBJ2-2, with D possibly being TRBD1 (5 bases). The CDR3 is made up of 15 amino acids. V shed 6 bases and J shed 1 base, with 12 bases lying between them. CDR3 bases: TGTGCCAGCAGAGAAGCTCAGGGGAACACCGGGGAGCTGTTTTTT. As protein: CASREAQGNTGELFF.

The chain is built from TRBV4-1 and TRBJ1-2; D gene ambiguous. The germline CDR1 and CDR2 sequences are MGHRA and YSYEKL. This CDR3 contains 16 residues. V lost 0 bases and J lost 4, with 15 bases in between. CDR3 nucleotides: TGCGCCAGCAGCCAAGAAGAGGGATATCACTTCTATGGCTACACCTTC. Protein product: CASSQEEGYHFYGYTF.

This clonotype was observed a few times. The genes are TRBV12-3 or TRBV12-4 and TRBJ2-7; no clear D. This CDR3 is built from 14 residues. Trimming took off 6 bases at V and 4 bases at J, with 16 bases between the two ends. CDR3 nucleotides: TGTGCCAGCAGCCCACGACCGGACGGGTACGAGCAGTACTTC. It translates to CASSPRPDGYEQYF.

The chain is built from TRBV18 and TRBJ2-3, with a weak D call TRBD1 (6 bases). The V and J ends lost 2 bases and 3 bases respectively, with 9 bases between them. CDR1 is KGHSH and CDR2 is LQKENI in the germline V gene. This CDR3 has 14 residues. The CDR3, as DNA: TGTGCCAGCTCACCAACAGGGAAGACAGATACGCAGTATTTT. This codes for CASSPTGKTDTQYF. Drawing the rest from reference TRBV18 and TRBJ2-3, the complete variable domain is NAGVMQNPRHLVRRRGQEARLRCSPMKGHSHVYWYRQLPEEGLKFMVYLQKENIIDESGMPKERFSAEFPKEGPSILRIQQVVRGDSAAYFCASSPTGKTDTQYFGPGTRLTVL.

This clonotype showed up just a few times. The chain joins TRBV7-6 to TRBJ2-1, with no clear D. Germline CDR1 is SGHVS and CDR2 is FNYEAQ. The CDR3 spans 16 residues. The V and J ends lost 2 bases and 6 bases respectively, with 17 bases between them. CDR3 nucleotide sequence: TGTGCCAGCAGCTTATTTGAGGCGCCAGATGGCAATGAGCAGTTCTTC. It specifies CASSLFEAPDGNEQFF.

This clonotype was seen ten or more times. The chain has TRBV20-1 and TRBJ2-7, with 11 bases fitting TRBD2. Trimming removed 3 bases from V and 4 bases from J; junction bases left unmatched: 8. CDR3 length equals 15 residues. CDR1 DFQATT and CDR2 SNEGSKA come from the germline V gene (reference sequence). The CDR3 nucleotides are TGCAGTGCTAGTTCGCTAGCGGGAGGTTTGTACGAGCAGTACTTC. Translated, it gives CSASSLAGGLYEQYF.